This T cell receptor beta chain is from a study of T cells in Graves' hyperthyroidism and ophthalmopathy. Germline V gene lookup returns CDR1 MNHNY and CDR2 SVGAGI (reference sequence). The CDR3 totals 14 residues. Between the trimmed V and J ends, which lost 2 bases and 4 bases, there was a span of 11 bases. Ten or more counts support this clonotype. The CDR3 regions of TCR beta were amplified from RNA transcripts. TCR CDR3 regions were first amplified by RT-PCR with HTBI primers. Via MiXCR, TCRdb re-called the multiplex PCR reads, giving one row per CDR3 protein. The sample holds around 440,000 distinct CDR3 sequences, 15% to 19% seen once.

Material: blood. The sequence was collected from a woman younger than 35 with Graves' hyperthyroidism. The chain carries TRBV6-6 and TRBJ1-2; possibly TRBD1 for D (5 bases). The CDR3 reads CASSYRGAAYGYTF. For the CDR3, the DNA is TGTGCCAGCAGTTACAGAGGGGCTGCCTATGGCTACACCTTC.